One and the same sample provided the 32 T cell receptor beta chains below, sequenced in a study of T-cell reconstitution after alpha-beta-depleted transplantation in children. Unique molecular identifiers were built into the TCRbeta library. TCRdb re-derived calls from the PCR reads in MiXCR, one entry per CDR3 protein. The repertoire consists of 190,000 or so distinct CDR3 sequences, with 14% to 15% occurring once and the leading ten covering approximately 13%. Sequenced material: PBMCs from the stem cell graft donor, taken from the stem cell graft. The origin of the receptors is a human donor who donated a stem cell graft to a child with acute lymphoblastic leukemia.

This clonotype occurred many times. The V and J genes are TRBV4-1 and TRBJ2-1; D possibly corresponds to TRBD2 (6 bases). V was shortened by 2 bases and J by 8 bases, with 19 bases between the two germline ends. In germline, CDR1 is MGHRA, CDR2 YSYEKL. The length of the CDR3 is 16 residues. The CDR3 DNA reads TGCGCCAGCAGCCAACTCAGACTAGTTGTTGTTGATGAGCAGTTCTTC. It is translated as CASSQLRLVVVDEQFF.

This clonotype was found many times. The gene calls are TRBV11-3 and TRBJ2-3, with 7 bases that match TRBD2. The CDR3 is made up of 14 amino acids. V shed 3 bases, J shed 4 bases, and the junction held 4 bases outside the gene matches. Germline V gene data show CDR1 as SGHNT and CDR2 as YENEEA. Here the CDR3 DNA reads TGTGCCAGCAGCTTTCGCGGGAGCGCAGATACGCAGTATTTT. Amino acids: CASSFRGSADTQYF.

This clonotype has ten or more counts. J is TRBJ2-2 and V is TRBV5-5, with 7 bases lining up with TRBD2. In germline, CDR1 is SGHKS, CDR2 YYEKEE (reference sequence). This CDR3 has 16 amino acids. V trimming: 4 bases; J trimming: 5 bases; junction bases outside the gene matches: 11. The CDR3 DNA reads as TGTGCCAGCAGCCCTACCGGGAGGACGAGAACCGGGGAGCTGTTTTTT. The encoded protein is CASSPTGRTRTGELFF.

This clonotype was seen many times. The rearrangement links TRBV6-5 to TRBJ2-7; 10 nucleotides align to TRBD1. The V segment lost 6 bases and the J segment 0 bases; nucleotides outside the gene matches: 11. The CDR3 contains 17 residues. CDR1 and CDR2 (germline): MNHEY, SVGAGI. The CDR3 DNA is TGTGCCAGCAGACCGGGACAGGGGTTCTATAGCTCCTACGAGCAGTACTTC. This sequence encodes CASRPGQGFYSSYEQYF.

This clonotype was observed many times. V gene TRBV11-2 combines with J gene TRBJ1-1; possibly TRBD1 for D (5 bases). The CDR3 runs to 13 residues. The V end was cut by 3 bases, the J end by 7 bases, with 12 bases between. Looked up from germline, CDR1 is SGHAT and CDR2 is FQNNGV. The CDR3 reads CASSLAGSGEAFF. CDR3 DNA: TGTGCCAGCAGCTTGGCAGGGTCAGGTGAAGCTTTCTTT.

This clonotype was seen repeatedly, ten times or more. The J gene is TRBJ1-1, the V gene TRBV5-1; no reliable D call. The V end was cut by 1 base, the J end by 6 bases, with 13 bases between. CDR1 is SGHRS, CDR2 YFSETQ, per germline. This CDR3 is built from 14 residues. The chain's CDR3 is CASSLPGIRAEAFF. CDR3 nucleotide sequence: TGCGCCAGCAGCTTGCCAGGAATAAGGGCTGAAGCTTTCTTT. Based on the CDR3 plus reference TRBV5-1 and TRBJ1-1, the full variable domain is KAGVTQTPRYLIKTRGQQVTLSCSPISGHRSVSWYQQTPGQGLQFLFEYFSETQRNKGNFPGRFSGRQFSNSRSEMNVSTLELGDSALYLCASSLPGIRAEAFFGQGTRLTVV.

The chain recombines TRBV18 with TRBJ1-5, with 7 bases identical to TRBD1. The junction had 5 bases not matched to a gene; V was cut back by 6 bases and J by 3 bases. The CDR3 runs 14 residues. Germline-derived CDR1 and CDR2 are KGHSH and LQKENI. The CDR3 nucleotides are TGTGCCAGCTCTCCCGGGACAGACAATCAGCCCCAGCATTTT. Protein: CASSPGTDNQPQHF.

This clonotype occurred a few times. V is TRBV4-1 and J is TRBJ2-3; TRBD1 aligns across 8 bases. The CDR3 is made up of 14 amino acids. V was clipped by 4 bases and J by 4 bases; unmatched bases: 4. Looked up from germline, CDR1 is MGHRA and CDR2 is YSYEKL. The CDR3 DNA follows: TGCGCCAGCAGCCGAGACAGGGGTTCAGATACGCAGTATTTT. It yields the protein CASSRDRGSDTQYF.

This clonotype was picked up many times. The rearrangement uses TRBV2 and TRBJ2-3; D is perhaps TRBD1 or TRBD2 (5 bases each). The CDR3 consists of 10 residues. CDR1 is SNHLY and CDR2 is FYNNEI in the germline V gene. Deletions cut 8 bases from V and 7 bases from J, with 7 bases between. The CDR3 region is CASGGNTQYF. CDR3 nucleotides: TGTGCCAGCGGGGGAAATACGCAGTATTTT.

In the case of this clonotype: Being one base from a much bigger clone, this may be a read error. The chain carries TRBV5-1 and TRBJ1-2; TRBD1 aligns across 10 bases. Germline assignment: CDR1 SGHRS and CDR2 YFSETQ. V trimming: 2 bases; J trimming: 6 bases; junction bases outside the gene matches: 4. This CDR3 has 14 amino acids. CDR3 coding DNA: TGCGCCAGCAGCTTCCCCGGGACAGGGGATGGCTACACCTTC. The encoded protein is CASSFPGTGDGYTF.

This clonotype was detected many times. The V gene is TRBV29-1, the J gene TRBJ1-4, with a possible D match to TRBD1 (6 bases). The CDR3 sequence is 11 residues long. CDR1 and CDR2 from the germline V gene are SQVTM and ANQGSEA. Trimming stripped 2 bases from V and 8 bases from J, with 6 bases between. The CDR3: CSVERGEKLFF. The CDR3 DNA reads as TGCAGCGTTGAAAGGGGGGAAAAACTGTTTTTT.

This clonotype was counted many times. The gene calls are TRBV29-1 and TRBJ2-3; D might be TRBD2 (6 bases). Trimming stripped 4 bases from V and 0 bases from J, with 11 bases between. The germline gives CDR1 SQVTM, CDR2 ANQGSEA. This CDR3 is built from 14 residues. CDR3 DNA sequence: TGCAGCGTTGTCTCCGGGACTAGCACAGATACGCAGTATTTT. As protein: CSVVSGTSTDTQYF.

In its sample, this clonotype was seen many times. The rearrangement uses TRBV6-1 and TRBJ2-2, with 9 bases that match TRBD1. The CDR3 sequence is 14 residues long. Trimming removed 6 bases from V and 6 bases from J; junction bases left unmatched: 5. CDR1 is MNHNS, CDR2 SASEGT, per germline. CDR3 sequence (DNA): TGTGCCAGCAGGAAGACAGGGGGGGCCGGGGAGCTGTTTTTT. Its translation: CASRKTGGAGELFF.

This clonotype was detected many times. V usage is TRBV20-1 and J usage is TRBJ2-5; 11 bases align to TRBD2. The CDR3 is made up of 16 amino acids. V lost 5 bases and J lost 6; bases outside the gene matches: 14. Germline values: CDR1 DFQATT, CDR2 SNEGSKA (reference sequence). CDR3 DNA sequence: TGCAGTGCTGTCCCCTCCCCTAGCGGGAGGTGGCAGACCCAGTACTTC. Its protein is CSAVPSPSGRWQTQYF.

This clonotype was seen at least ten times. The V and J genes are TRBV27 and TRBJ2-5; TRBD1 might be the D (6 bases). The CDR3 has 13 amino acids. V was clipped by 8 bases and J by 1 base, with 11 bases between them. Germline V gene sequence: CDR1 MNHEY, CDR2 SMNVEV (reference sequence). For the CDR3, the DNA is TGTGCCAGCGGGGGCGGAATCCAAGAGACCCAGTACTTC. Encoded protein: CASGGGIQETQYF.

At least ten counts were recorded for this clonotype. The chain couples TRBV12-3 or TRBV12-4 to TRBJ2-2, with D perhaps matching TRBD1 (5 bases). The CDR3 is 14 residues long. Trimming shortened V by 3 bases and J by 1 base, and 6 bases separated the two germline ends. The CDR3 reads CASSLGRNTGELFF. Here the CDR3 DNA reads TGTGCCAGCAGTTTGGGGCGGAACACCGGGGAGCTGTTTTTT.

This clonotype came up many times. The CDR3: CSARELAGVSDTQYF. The CDR3 DNA sequence: TGCAGTGCTAGAGAACTAGCGGGAGTTTCAGATACGCAGTATTTT. V is TRBV20-1 and J is TRBJ2-3; TRBD2 aligns across 11 bases. CDR3 size: 15 residues. Germline CDR1 and CDR2: DFQATT and SNEGSKA (reference sequence). J lost 4 bases, V lost 0 bases, and 3 bases had no gene match.

In DNA, the CDR3 is TGCAGTGCTAACCGCAGACAGGGGGCAGATACGCAGTATTTT. Amino acids: CSANRRQGADTQYF. The V gene is TRBV20-1, the J gene TRBJ2-3; 9 nucleotides agree with TRBD1. The CDR3 sequence is 14 residues long. In germline, CDR1 is DFQATT, CDR2 SNEGSKA (reference sequence). V dropped 4 bases and J dropped 4; count of bases not matched to a gene: 6.

This clonotype was picked up a small number of times. J is TRBJ2-7 and V is TRBV20-1; TRBD1 or TRBD2 may be the D gene (5 bases each). Germline-derived CDR1 and CDR2 are DFQATT and SNEGSKA (reference sequence). V was pared by 0 bases and J by 0 bases, with 12 bases between. This CDR3 region has 15 residues. CDR3 coding DNA: TGCAGTGCTAGAGATTGGGACCAACGCTCCTACGAGCAGTACTTC. Translated: CSARDWDQRSYEQYF.

CDR3 in amino acids: CASSRDREEDTQYF. The CDR3 bases are TGTGCCAGCAGCCGGGATAGGGAGGAAGATACGCAGTATTTT. The chain combines TRBV11-3 with TRBJ2-3, with D tentatively TRBD2 (6 bases). Germline V gene lookup returns CDR1 SGHNT and CDR2 YENEEA. The length of the CDR3 is 14 residues. V lost 5 bases, J lost 5 bases, and 14 bases lay in between. Looking up the rest from reference TRBV11-3 and TRBJ2-3 gives the full variable domain: EAGVVQSPRYKIIEKKQPVAFWCNPISGHNTLYWYLQNLGQGPELLIRYENEEAVDDSQLPKDRFSAERLKGVDSTLKIQPAELGDSAVYLCASSRDREEDTQYFGPGTRLTVL.

Only a few counts were recorded for this clonotype. The chain combines TRBV11-2 with TRBJ1-1, with D perhaps TRBD1 (5 bases). Deletions cut 4 bases from V and 4 bases from J, with 13 bases between. CDR1 is SGHAT and CDR2 is FQNNGV in the germline V gene. The CDR3 runs to 14 residues. The CDR3 loop reads CASSSDSATTEAFF. The CDR3 coding sequence is TGTGCCAGCAGCTCCGACAGCGCAACCACTGAAGCTTTCTTT.

This clonotype was recorded at least ten times. V gene TRBV5-1 combines with J gene TRBJ2-2, with D maybe TRBD2 (6 bases). Germline loops: CDR1 SGHRS, CDR2 YFSETQ. Deletions cut 0 bases from V and 1 base from J, with 10 bases between. The CDR3 totals 16 residues. The DNA of the CDR3 is TGCGCCAGCAGCTTGGGAGGGACTGAGAACACCGGGGAGCTGTTTTTT. Protein sequence: CASSLGGTENTGELFF.

As concerns this clonotype: Since the CDR3 does not end with the conserved phenylalanine or tryptophan, this likely comes from a read error. The J gene is TRBJ2-7, the V gene TRBV20-1, with 11 positions matching TRBD2. CDR3 size: 14 residues. V lost 0 bases and J lost 3; bases outside the gene matches: 1. Germline V lookup: CDR1 DFQATT, CDR2 SNEGSKA (reference sequence). The CDR3 region has the DNA TGCAGTGCTAGAGATGGACTAGCGGGCTACGAGCAGTACTTG. Translation: CSARDGLAGYEQYL.

This clonotype was detected ten times or more. J is TRBJ2-1 and V is TRBV5-4, with D possibly TRBD1 on 6 matching bases. V was cut by 2 bases and J by 14 bases, with 17 bases left in between. This CDR3 contains 13 residues. In germline, CDR1 is SGHNT, CDR2 YYREEE (reference sequence). CDR3 bases: TGTGCCAGCAGCTTTAATGGGGGCAGTAAGGAGTTCTTC. Encoded protein: CASSFNGGSKEFF.

This clonotype has a count of ten or more. This chain uses TRBV5-1 with TRBJ1-1, with no clear D. CDR3 length: 13 residues. Trimming removed 0 bases from V and 7 bases from J, with 10 bases in between. CDR1 is SGHRS, CDR2 YFSETQ, per germline. CDR3 in amino acids: CASSLGPAVEAFF. The DNA of the CDR3 is TGCGCCAGCAGCTTGGGTCCGGCGGTTGAAGCTTTCTTT.

The V and J genes are TRBV6-9 and TRBJ1-1; D gene uncertain. V lost 6 bases, J lost 2 bases, and 16 bases lay in between. The CDR3 has 15 residues. Germline V gene sequence: CDR1 MNHGY, CDR2 SVAAGI. CDR3 sequence reads: CASRCPPGTNTEAFF. The CDR3 DNA reads as TGTGCCAGCAGGTGCCCCCCAGGTACCAACACTGAAGCTTTCTTT.

Notes on this clonotype: Since a much larger clone is just one base distant, this may be a read error. The chain links TRBV12-3 or TRBV12-4 to TRBJ2-6; the D call may be TRBD1 or TRBD2 (5 bases each). This CDR3 is built from 18 residues. The CDR3 reads CASSSSPGTSAGANGLTF. In DNA, the CDR3 is TGTGCCAGCAGTTCGTCACCCGGGACCAGTGCTGGGGCCAACGGCCTGACTTTC.

This clonotype has at least ten counts. The V gene is TRBV27, the J gene TRBJ2-3, with D perhaps matching TRBD2 (6 bases). CDR1 and CDR2 from the germline V gene are MNHEY and SMNVEV (reference sequence). The CDR3 contains 15 residues. Trimming cost V 5 bases and J 4 bases, with 16 bases left between them. In nucleotides, the CDR3 is TGTGCCAGCAGTCTCACGCGGGGCTCAGCAGATACGCAGTATTTT. Translating gives CASSLTRGSADTQYF.

This clonotype was observed many times. The rearrangement links TRBV29-1 to TRBJ2-2; 11 bases are a match to TRBD1. CDR3 size: 13 residues. Germline trimming cut 7 bases from V and 6 bases from J; bases unmatched to any gene: 4. Germline CDR1 reads SQVTM; CDR2 reads ANQGSEA. CDR3 residues: CSAPGQGAGELFF. DNA for the CDR3: TGCAGCGCCCCGGGACAGGGGGCCGGGGAGCTGTTTTTT.

The V gene is TRBV18, the J gene TRBJ2-1; 10 positions agree with TRBD2. The germline V gene has CDR1 KGHSH and CDR2 LQKENI. This CDR3 is 14 amino acids long. The V and J ends lost 2 bases and 7 bases, in that order; junction bases with no gene match: 2. The CDR3 DNA is TGTGCCAGCTCACCAACTAGCGGGATAAATGAGCAGTTCTTC. The encoded protein is CASSPTSGINEQFF.

A note on this clonotype: This clone may be a read error of a much larger clone one base away. The J gene is TRBJ1-5, the V gene TRBV15, with TRBD1 as a possible D gene (5 bases). There are 15 residues in the CDR3. Between the trimmed V and J ends, which lost 1 base and 5 bases, there was a span of 12 bases. Germline assignment: CDR1 LNHNV and CDR2 YYDKDF (reference sequence). CDR3 DNA: TGTGCCACCAGCAGAGCTACGCAGGGCCATCAGCCCCAGCATTTT. Its translation is CATSRATQGHQPQHF.

There are many counts of this clonotype. The CDR3 loop is CSASAVWGETQYF. As DNA, the CDR3 is TGCAGTGCTAGCGCGGTGTGGGGGGAGACCCAGTACTTC. The chain is built from TRBV20-1 and TRBJ2-5; D is tentatively TRBD1 or TRBD2 (5 bases each). The CDR3 spans 13 residues. From germline, CDR1 is DFQATT and CDR2 SNEGSKA (reference sequence). The germline V and J ends were trimmed by 3 bases and 5 bases, with 13 bases remaining between them.